This TCR beta chain was captured in a study of long-term antiretroviral therapy in people with HIV. General observations from the study: Dating from about 2003 to 2017, the blood was possibly obtained under older ART regimens.

The immunoSEQ assay was v3.0, run at survey level. This table comes from immunoSEQ multiplex PCR, and its TCRdb copy is limited to in-frame clones, with some not included. Here the sample spans 30,000 to 40,000 clones, around 97% being singletons. Regarding this clone: Its target is unknown.

For each donor, at least one pre-ART and at least two post-ART PBMC samples were available. Specimens retained about 0.85-11 million cryopreserved PBMC preceding DNA extraction. This TCR came from a man aged 30 to 39 with HIV. This specimen was unsorted PBMCs, taken 6.9 years after starting antiretroviral therapy.

The CDR3 loop is CASSQEGNRPPGEKLFF. CDR3 nucleotides: TGCGCCAGCAGCCAAGAAGGTAATAGGCCGCCGGGTGAAAAACTGTTTTTT. The V and J genes are TRBV4-1 and TRBJ1-4, with unresolved D. The CDR3 consists of 17 residues. V shed 0 bases and J shed 7 bases, with 18 bases lying between them. Germline lookup yields CDR1 MGHRA and CDR2 YSYEKL.